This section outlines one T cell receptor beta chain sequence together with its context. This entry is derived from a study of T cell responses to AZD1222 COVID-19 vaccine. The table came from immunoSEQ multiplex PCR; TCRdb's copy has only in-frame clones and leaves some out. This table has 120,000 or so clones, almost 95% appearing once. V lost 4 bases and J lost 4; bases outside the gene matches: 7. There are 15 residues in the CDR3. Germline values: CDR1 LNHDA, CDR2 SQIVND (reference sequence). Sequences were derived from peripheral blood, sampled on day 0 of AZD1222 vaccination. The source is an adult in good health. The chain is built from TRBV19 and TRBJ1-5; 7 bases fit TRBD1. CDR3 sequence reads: CASSRGGTENQPQHF. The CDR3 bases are TGTGCCAGTAGTAGAGGGGGGACAGAGAATCAGCCCCAGCATTTT.